The present T cell receptor beta chain was sequenced within a study of CD8+CD57+ T cells in acquired aplastic anemia. Findings and caveats of the study: Comparison of patients with controls identified roughly 30 shared CD8+ CDR3 sequences.

CDR3 and TCR beta VDJ profiling relied on genomic DNA as the template. TCRdb re-derived calls from the reads in MiXCR, one entry per CDR3 protein. The table records 200,000 to 250,000 distinct CDR3 sequences, approximately 35% of them present only once. Germline V gene sequence: CDR1 MNHNS, CDR2 SASEGT. The CDR3 consists of 14 residues. V was cut by 6 bases and J by 0 bases, with 11 bases left in between. This clonotype was seen a handful of times. Its antigen is unknown. The genes are TRBV6-1 and TRBJ1-1; D not resolved. Sequenced sample: sorted CD4+, CD8+, or CD8+CD57+ T cells (not recorded which) from PBMCs. The source of this sequence is a human donor in good health, serving as a control. CDR3 sequence (DNA): TGTGCCAGCAGCTTTACAGCTTTGAACACTGAAGCTTTCTTT. It specifies CASSFTALNTEAFF.